These 13 T cell receptor beta chains originate from one sample sequenced in a study of T cell responses to AZD1222 COVID-19 vaccine. Generated by immunoSEQ multiplex PCR, the TCRdb table keeps only in-frame clones and is missing some. Among approximately 140,000 clones, approximately 90% were seen once, and the ten largest hold roughly 2.8%. This specimen was peripheral blood, taken on day 0 of AZD1222 vaccination. Source of these receptors: an adult in good health.

The chain uses TRBV6-5 and TRBJ1-1; D is possibly TRBD1 (5 bases). Trimming pared 3 bases from V and 5 bases from J, leaving 7 bases between. The germline V gene encodes CDR1 MNHEY and CDR2 SVGAGI. This CDR3 is built from 12 residues. As DNA, the CDR3 is TGTGCCAGCAGTTATGGGGGTACTGAAGCTTTCTTT. As protein: CASSYGGTEAFF.

The rearrangement uses TRBV2 and TRBJ2-3; weak D call: TRBD2 (6 bases). Germline V lookup: CDR1 SNHLY, CDR2 FYNNEI. This CDR3 comprises 14 residues. V was shortened by 7 bases and J by 4 bases, with 15 bases between the two germline ends. The CDR3 DNA is TGTGCCAGCACCCGCGGGGTTTTGGCAGATACGCAGTATTTT. Protein: CASTRGVLADTQYF.

The CDR3 region has the DNA TGCAGCGCCCGGGACTCATCCGTTTACGGCTACACCTTC. Translated: CSARDSSVYGYTF. The J gene is TRBJ1-2, the V gene TRBV29-1; TRBD1 might be the D (5 bases). Trimming pared 7 bases from V and 8 bases from J, leaving 20 bases between. This CDR3 has 13 amino acids. Germline values: CDR1 SQVTM, CDR2 ANQGSEA. Drawing the rest from reference TRBV29-1 and TRBJ1-2, the complete variable domain is SAVISQKPSRDICQRGTSLTIQCQVDSQVTMMFWYRQQPGQSLTLIATANQGSEATYESGFVIDKFPISRPNLTFSTLTVSNMSPEDSSIYLCSARDSSVYGYTFGSGTRLTVV.

The CDR3 bases are TGCGCCATCCCTCGGGGACCGGAAGCTTTCTTT. Translation gives CAIPRGPEAFF. The rearrangement joins TRBV10-1 to TRBJ1-1; D possibly corresponds to TRBD1 (5 bases). The CDR3 consists of 11 residues. Trimming stripped 10 bases from V and 8 bases from J, with 14 bases between. CDR1 is WNHNN, CDR2 SYGVQD, per germline (reference sequence).

DNA for the CDR3: TGTGCCAGCAGCCGCGGGCCCAGAGAGGATACGCAGTATTTT. Translated: CASSRGPREDTQYF. The chain carries TRBV5-6 and TRBJ2-3; weak D call: TRBD2 (5 bases). The V end was cut by 4 bases, the J end by 6 bases, with 15 bases between. The CDR3 runs 14 residues. The V gene's germline CDR1 is SGHDT and CDR2 YYEEEE. The whole variable domain, remainder taken from reference TRBV5-6 and TRBJ2-3, is DAGVTQSPTHLIKTRGQQVTLRCSPKSGHDTVSWYQQALGQGPQFIFQYYEEEERQRGNFPDRFSGHQFPNYSSELNVNALLLGDSALYLCASSRGPREDTQYFGPGTRLTVL.

This chain connects TRBV14 to TRBJ2-3; the D gene is possibly TRBD2 (5 bases). CDR1 and CDR2 from the germline V gene are SGHDN and FVKESK. This CDR3 has 15 residues. V dropped 4 bases and J dropped 3 bases, with 14 bases sitting between them. DNA for the CDR3: TGTGCCAGCAGCCTCCCCGCCCAGCGGACAGATACGCAGTATTTT. Its protein is CASSLPAQRTDTQYF.

V and J are TRBV5-4 and TRBJ2-2; TRBD1 matches 10 bases. J lost 5 bases, V lost 5 bases, and 6 bases had no gene match. In germline, CDR1 is SGHNT, CDR2 YYREEE (reference sequence). This CDR3 spans 15 amino acids. This CDR3 reads CASRTTGGETGELFF. The CDR3 region has the DNA TGTGCCAGCAGAACGACAGGGGGCGAAACCGGGGAGCTGTTTTTT.

The rearrangement joins TRBV10-3 to TRBJ2-6; maybe TRBD1 (6 bases). The CDR3 runs to 16 residues. Germline values: CDR1 ENHRY, CDR2 SYGVKD. Between the trimmed V and J ends, which lost 0 bases and 0 bases, there was a span of 6 bases. The CDR3 protein is CAISESQGSGANVLTF. The DNA of the CDR3 is TGTGCCATCAGTGAGTCACAGGGCTCTGGGGCCAACGTCCTGACTTTC.

Here the CDR3 reads CASGLGFGEGRETQYF. The DNA of the CDR3 is TGTGCTAGTGGTTTGGGTTTCGGGGAGGGAAGAGAGACCCAGTACTTC. J is TRBJ2-5 and V is TRBV12-5; 7 nucleotides agree with TRBD2. This CDR3 has 16 amino acids. Germline loops: CDR1 LGHNT, CDR2 FRNRAP. J lost 4 bases, V lost 1 base, and 9 bases had no gene match.

The count of this clone is one. The chain links TRBV5-4 to TRBJ1-1; D is possibly TRBD1 (6 bases). The V end lost 3 bases, the J end lost 6 bases, and 9 bases lay between the germline ends. Per the germline V gene, CDR1 is SGHNT and CDR2 is YYREEE (reference sequence). CDR3 length: 12 residues. CDR3 sequence (DNA): TGTGCCAGCAGCTCCTACAGGGCTGAAGCTTTCTTT. Translating it yields CASSSYRAEAFF. Full variable domain (outside the CDR3, taken from reference TRBV5-4 and TRBJ1-1): ETGVTQSPTHLIKTRGQQVTLRCSSQSGHNTVSWYQQALGQGPQFIFQYYREEENGRGNFPPRFSGLQFPNYSSELNVNALELDDSALYLCASSSYRAEAFFGQGTRLTVV.

The CDR3 spells CASSEWNRGLGETQYF. CDR3 nucleotides: TGCGCCAGCAGCGAATGGAATAGAGGACTAGGAGAGACCCAGTACTTC. The chain combines TRBV4-3 with TRBJ2-5; 7 bases map to TRBD2. The V and J ends lost 5 bases and 4 bases, in that order; junction bases with no gene match: 13. This CDR3 region has 16 residues. Germline CDR1 is LGHNA and CDR2 is YSLEER.

J is TRBJ1-3 and V is TRBV9; weak D call: TRBD1 (6 bases). This CDR3 spans 13 amino acids. V lost 6 bases, J lost 3 bases, and 10 bases lay in between. Germline V CDR1 and CDR2: SGDLS, YYNGEE. CDR3: CASITRGGNTIYF. CDR3 DNA sequence: TGTGCCAGCATCACCAGGGGTGGAAACACCATATATTTT.

The rearrangement joins TRBV11-3 to TRBJ2-3, with D perhaps being TRBD1 or TRBD2 (5 bases each). The CDR3 totals 14 residues. V was clipped by 2 bases and J by 0 bases, with 6 bases between them. The germline V gene encodes CDR1 SGHNT and CDR2 YENEEA. The CDR3 here is CASSLRDSTDTQYF. DNA of the CDR3: TGTGCCAGCAGCTTAAGGGACAGCACAGATACGCAGTATTTT.